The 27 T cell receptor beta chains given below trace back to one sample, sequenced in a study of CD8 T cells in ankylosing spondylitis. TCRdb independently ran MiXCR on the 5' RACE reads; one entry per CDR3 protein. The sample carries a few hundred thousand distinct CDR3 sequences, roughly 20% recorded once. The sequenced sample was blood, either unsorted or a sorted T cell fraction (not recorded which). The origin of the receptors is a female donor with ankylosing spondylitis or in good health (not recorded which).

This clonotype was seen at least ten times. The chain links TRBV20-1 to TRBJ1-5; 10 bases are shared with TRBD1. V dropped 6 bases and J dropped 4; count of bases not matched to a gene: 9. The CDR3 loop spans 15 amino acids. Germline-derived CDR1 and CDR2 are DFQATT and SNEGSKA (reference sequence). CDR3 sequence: CSASPGQGSNQPQHF. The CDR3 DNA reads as TGCAGTGCATCGCCGGGACAGGGGTCAAATCAGCCCCAGCATTTT.

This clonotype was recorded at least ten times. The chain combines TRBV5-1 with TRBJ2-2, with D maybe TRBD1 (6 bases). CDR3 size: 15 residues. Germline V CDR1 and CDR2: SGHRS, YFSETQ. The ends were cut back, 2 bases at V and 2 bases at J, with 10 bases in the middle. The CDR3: CASSFRGSNTGELFF. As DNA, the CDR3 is TGCGCCAGCAGCTTCAGGGGCAGTAACACCGGGGAGCTGTTTTTT.

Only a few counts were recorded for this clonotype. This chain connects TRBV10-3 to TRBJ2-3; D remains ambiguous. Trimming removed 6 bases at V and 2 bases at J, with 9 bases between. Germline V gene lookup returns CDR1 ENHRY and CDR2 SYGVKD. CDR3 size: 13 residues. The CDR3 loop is CAIRGGLTDTQYF. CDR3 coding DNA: TGTGCCATCAGGGGCGGCCTCACAGATACGCAGTATTTT.

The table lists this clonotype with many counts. CDR3 amino acids: CASSSSGWGGGYNEQFF. CDR3 bases: TGTGCCAGCAGCTCGTCTGGATGGGGGGGTGGTTACAATGAGCAGTTCTTC. This chain connects TRBV5-6 to TRBJ2-1, with 7 bases that match TRBD2. V was clipped by 3 bases and J by 4 bases; unmatched bases: 13. This CDR3 contains 17 residues. The V gene's germline CDR1 is SGHDT and CDR2 YYEEEE.

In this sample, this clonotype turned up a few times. This chain's CDR3 is CASSQVVGTDTQYF. The DNA for the CDR3 is TGTGCCAGCAGCCAAGTCGTCGGGACAGATACGCAGTATTTT. The J gene is TRBJ2-3, the V gene TRBV4-2; D gene uncertain. From germline, CDR1 is LGHNA and CDR2 YNFKEQ. The length of the CDR3 is 14 residues. V lost 1 base, J lost 3 bases, and 8 bases lay in between.

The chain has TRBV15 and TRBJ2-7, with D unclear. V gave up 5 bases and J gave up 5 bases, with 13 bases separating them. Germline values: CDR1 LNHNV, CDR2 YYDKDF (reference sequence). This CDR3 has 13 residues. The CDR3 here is CATSEPRDHEQYF. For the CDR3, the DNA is TGTGCCACCAGCGAGCCAAGGGATCACGAGCAGTACTTC.

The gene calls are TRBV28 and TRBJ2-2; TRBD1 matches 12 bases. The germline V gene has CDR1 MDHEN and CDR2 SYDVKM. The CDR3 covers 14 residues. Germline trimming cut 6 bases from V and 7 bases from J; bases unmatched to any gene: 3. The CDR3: CASRGQGAGGELFF. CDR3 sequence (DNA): TGTGCCAGCAGGGGACAGGGGGCTGGCGGGGAGCTGTTTTTT.

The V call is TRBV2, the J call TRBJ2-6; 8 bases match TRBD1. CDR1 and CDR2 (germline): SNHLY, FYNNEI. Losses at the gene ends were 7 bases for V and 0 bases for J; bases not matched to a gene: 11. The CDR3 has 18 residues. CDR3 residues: CASNRGTGSPSGANVLTF. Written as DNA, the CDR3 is TGTGCCAGCAACCGGGGGACAGGATCCCCCTCTGGGGCCAACGTCCTGACTTTC.

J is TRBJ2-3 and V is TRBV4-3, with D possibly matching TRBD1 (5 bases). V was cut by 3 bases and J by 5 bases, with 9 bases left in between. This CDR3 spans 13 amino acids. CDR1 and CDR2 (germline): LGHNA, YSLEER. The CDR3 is CASSHQGIDTQYF. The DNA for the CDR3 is TGCGCCAGCAGCCACCAGGGCATAGATACGCAGTATTTT.

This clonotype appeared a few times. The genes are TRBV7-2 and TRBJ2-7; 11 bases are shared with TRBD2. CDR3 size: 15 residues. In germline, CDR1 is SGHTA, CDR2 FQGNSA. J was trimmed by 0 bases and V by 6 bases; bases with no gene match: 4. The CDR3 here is CASSYTSGSSYEQYF. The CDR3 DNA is TGTGCCAGCAGTTACACTAGCGGGAGCTCCTACGAGCAGTACTTC.

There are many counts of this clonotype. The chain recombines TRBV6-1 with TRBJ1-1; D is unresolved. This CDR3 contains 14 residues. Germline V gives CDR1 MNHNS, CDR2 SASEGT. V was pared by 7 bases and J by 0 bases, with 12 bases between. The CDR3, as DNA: TGTGCCAGCATTCCCTCCCCGATGAACACTGAAGCTTTCTTT. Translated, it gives CASIPSPMNTEAFF.

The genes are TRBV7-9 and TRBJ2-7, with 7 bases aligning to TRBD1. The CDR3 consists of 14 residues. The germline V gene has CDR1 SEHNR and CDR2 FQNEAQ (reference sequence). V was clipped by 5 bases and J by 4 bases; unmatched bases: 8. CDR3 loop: CASSPDRFSYEQYF. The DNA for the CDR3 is TGTGCCAGCAGCCCGGACAGGTTCTCTTACGAGCAGTACTTC.

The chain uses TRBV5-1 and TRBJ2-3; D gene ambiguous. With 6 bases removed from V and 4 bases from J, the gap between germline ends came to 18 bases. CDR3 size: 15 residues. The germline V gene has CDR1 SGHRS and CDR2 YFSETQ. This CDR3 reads CASTLLGILSDTQYF. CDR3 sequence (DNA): TGCGCCAGCACCCTCCTTGGCATACTTTCAGATACGCAGTATTTT.

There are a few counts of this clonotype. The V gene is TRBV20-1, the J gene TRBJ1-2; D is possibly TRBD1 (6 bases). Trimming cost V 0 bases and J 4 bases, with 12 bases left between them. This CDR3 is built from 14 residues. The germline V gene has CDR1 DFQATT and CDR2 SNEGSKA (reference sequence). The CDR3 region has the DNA TGCAGTGCTAGAGAGGGGGCGCAGGGCTATGGCTACACCTTC. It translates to CSAREGAQGYGYTF.

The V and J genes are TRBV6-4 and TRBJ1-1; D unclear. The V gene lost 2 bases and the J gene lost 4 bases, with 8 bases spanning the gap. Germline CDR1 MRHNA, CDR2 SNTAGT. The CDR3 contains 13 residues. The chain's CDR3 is CASSDKGITEAFF. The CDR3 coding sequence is TGTGCCAGCAGTGACAAGGGAATCACTGAAGCTTTCTTT.

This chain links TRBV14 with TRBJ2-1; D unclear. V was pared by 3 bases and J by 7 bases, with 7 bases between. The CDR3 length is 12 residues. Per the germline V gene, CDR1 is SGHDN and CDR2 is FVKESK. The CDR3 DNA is TGTGCCAGCAGCCATACTCTAAATGAGCAGTTCTTC. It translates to CASSHTLNEQFF.

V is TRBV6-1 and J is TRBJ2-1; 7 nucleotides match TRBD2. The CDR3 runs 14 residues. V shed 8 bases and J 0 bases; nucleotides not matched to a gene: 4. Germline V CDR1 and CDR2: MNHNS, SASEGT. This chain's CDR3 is CASASGGSYNEQFF. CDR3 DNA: TGTGCCAGCGCTAGCGGAGGCTCCTACAATGAGCAGTTCTTC.

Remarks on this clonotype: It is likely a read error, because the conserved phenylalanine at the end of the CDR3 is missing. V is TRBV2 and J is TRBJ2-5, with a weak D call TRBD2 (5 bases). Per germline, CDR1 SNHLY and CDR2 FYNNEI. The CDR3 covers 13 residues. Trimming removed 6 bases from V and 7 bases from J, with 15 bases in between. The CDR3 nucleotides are TGTGCCAGCAGCGTGGACTCCTCGGGGACCCAGTACTCC. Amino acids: CASSVDSSGTQYS.

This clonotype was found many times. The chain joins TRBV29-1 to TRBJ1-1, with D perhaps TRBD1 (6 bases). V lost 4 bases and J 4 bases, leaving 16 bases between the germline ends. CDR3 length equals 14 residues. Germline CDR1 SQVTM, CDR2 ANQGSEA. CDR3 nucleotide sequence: TGCAGCGTTGGTTCCACAGGGAGGGGCACTGAAGCTTTCTTT. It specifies CSVGSTGRGTEAFF.

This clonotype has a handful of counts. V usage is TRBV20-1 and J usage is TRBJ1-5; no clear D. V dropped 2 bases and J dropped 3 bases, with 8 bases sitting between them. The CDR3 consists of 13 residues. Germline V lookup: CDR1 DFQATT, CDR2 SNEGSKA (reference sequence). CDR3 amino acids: CSARTRTNQPQHF. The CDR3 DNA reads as TGCAGTGCTAGAACCCGTACCAATCAGCCCCAGCATTTT.

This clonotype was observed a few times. In DNA form, the CDR3 reads TGTGCCAGCAGCTGGACTAGCGGGAGGGTGAAGGTTGACGAGCAGTACTTC. Amino acid sequence: CASSWTSGRVKVDEQYF. The chain combines TRBV7-2 with TRBJ2-7; TRBD2 agrees at 15 bases. With 4 bases clipped from V and 5 bases from J, the junction kept 9 bases outside the gene matches. Germline values: CDR1 SGHTA, CDR2 FQGNSA. The CDR3 sequence is 17 residues long. The full variable domain, completed using reference TRBV7-2 and TRBJ2-7, is GAGVSQSPSNKVTEKGKDVELRCDPISGHTALYWYRQSLGQGLEFLIYFQGNSAPDKSGLPSDRFSAERTGGSVSTLTIQRTQQEDSAVYLCASSWTSGRVKVDEQYFGPGTRLTVT.

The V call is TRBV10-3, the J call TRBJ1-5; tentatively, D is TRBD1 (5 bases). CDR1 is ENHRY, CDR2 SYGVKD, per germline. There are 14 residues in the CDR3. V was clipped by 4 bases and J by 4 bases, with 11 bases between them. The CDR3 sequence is CAISVTVENQPQHF. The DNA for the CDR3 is TGTGCCATCAGTGTGACAGTTGAAAATCAGCCCCAGCATTTT.

CDR3 sequence: CASSHREEGGRPYNEQFF. CDR3 sequence (DNA): TGTGCCAGCAGCCACCGAGAGGAGGGGGGGAGGCCCTACAATGAGCAGTTCTTC. V is TRBV13 and J is TRBJ2-1; possible D gene TRBD2, 7 bases. The V gene lost 5 bases and the J gene lost 2 bases, with 22 bases spanning the gap. Germline V gene data show CDR1 as PRHDT and CDR2 as FYEKMQ (reference sequence). The CDR3 spans 18 residues. Drawing the rest from reference TRBV13 and TRBJ2-1, the complete variable domain is AAGVIQSPRHLIKEKRETATLKCYPIPRHDTVYWYQQGPGQDPQFLISFYEKMQSDKGSIPDRFSAQQFSDYHSELNMSSLELGDSALYFCASSHREEGGRPYNEQFFGPGTRLTVL.

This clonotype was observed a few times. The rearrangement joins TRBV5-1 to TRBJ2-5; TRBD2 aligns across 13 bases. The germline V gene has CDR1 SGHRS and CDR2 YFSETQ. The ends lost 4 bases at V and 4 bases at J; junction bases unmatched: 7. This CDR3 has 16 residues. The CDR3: CASSPRTSGSGETQYF. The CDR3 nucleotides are TGCGCCAGCAGCCCACGGACTAGCGGGAGTGGAGAGACCCAGTACTTC.

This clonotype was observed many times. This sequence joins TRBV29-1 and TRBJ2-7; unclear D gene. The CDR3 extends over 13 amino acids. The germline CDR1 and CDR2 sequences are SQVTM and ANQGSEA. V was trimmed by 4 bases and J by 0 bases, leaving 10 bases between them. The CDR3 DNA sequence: TGCAGCGTTGCACTCACCACCTCCTACGAGCAGTACTTC. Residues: CSVALTTSYEQYF.

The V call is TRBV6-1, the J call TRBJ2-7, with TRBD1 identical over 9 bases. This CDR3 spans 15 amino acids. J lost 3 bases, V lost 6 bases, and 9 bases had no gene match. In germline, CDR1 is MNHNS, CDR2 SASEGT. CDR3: CASRPGQGGFYEQYF. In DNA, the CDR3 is TGTGCCAGCAGGCCGGGACAGGGAGGTTTCTACGAGCAGTACTTC.

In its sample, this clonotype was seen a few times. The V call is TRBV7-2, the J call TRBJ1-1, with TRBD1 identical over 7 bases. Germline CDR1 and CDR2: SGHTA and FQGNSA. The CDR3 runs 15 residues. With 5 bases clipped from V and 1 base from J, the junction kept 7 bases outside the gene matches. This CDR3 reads CASSHPTGWNTEAFF. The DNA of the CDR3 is TGTGCCAGCAGCCACCCGACAGGGTGGAACACTGAAGCTTTCTTT.